The next 15 T cell receptor beta chains were all read from a single sample in a study of blood T cells in healthy people across ages. Then a second PCR, running roughly 7 to 11 cycles, was carried out with a sample-barcoded 5' primer and a J-beta primer mix. One entry per CDR3 protein results from TCRdb running MiXCR on the 5' RACE reads. The sample has some 1.4 million distinct CDR3 sequences, 40% to 50% seen once. The sample was blood. The receptors come from a woman between 18 and 29 years old in good health.

This clonotype was seen a few times. This sequence joins TRBV5-1 and TRBJ2-3, with D perhaps TRBD1 (6 bases). CDR1 and CDR2 from the germline V gene are SGHRS and YFSETQ. The CDR3 sequence is 15 residues long. V was cut by 4 bases and J by 1 base, with 13 bases left in between. CDR3 protein: CASSPNRVGTDTQYF. CDR3 coding DNA: TGCGCCAGCAGCCCAAACAGGGTTGGCACAGATACGCAGTATTTT.

This chain joins TRBV6-5 and TRBJ1-2; 10 bases are a match to TRBD1. The germline CDR1 and CDR2 sequences are MNHEY and SVGAGI. V lost 0 bases and J lost 8; bases outside the gene matches: 9. The length of the CDR3 is 16 residues. For the CDR3, the DNA is TGTGCCAGCAGTTACTCGGGACAGGGGAAGGTGCTGGGCTACACCTTC. Protein: CASSYSGQGKVLGYTF.

The gene calls are TRBV20-1 and TRBJ1-5; 8 positions agree with TRBD1. The trim removed 1 base at V and 6 bases at J, leaving 11 bases unmatched. CDR3 size: 16 residues. Germline V CDR1 and CDR2: DFQATT, SNEGSKA (reference sequence). DNA for the CDR3: TGCAGTGCTAGAGTTCCGATCGACAGGGGAGGTCAGCCCCAGCATTTT. As protein: CSARVPIDRGGQPQHF.

The chain employs TRBV9 and TRBJ2-5; tentative D call: TRBD2 (6 bases). The J call may be incorrect, as the DNA end agrees better with TRBJ2-1. The CDR3 covers 14 residues. CDR1 is SGDLS and CDR2 is YYNGEE in the germline V gene. CDR3: CASSAGTVQETQFF. In DNA form, the CDR3 reads TGTGCCAGCAGCGCCGGGACTGTTCAAGAGACCCAGTTCTTC.

For this clonotype: Without the conserved terminal phenylalanine or tryptophan, this CDR3 likely stems from a read error. This rearrangement joins TRBV3-1 to TRBJ1-1; unclear D gene. With 1 base removed from V and 10 bases from J, the gap between germline ends came to 13 bases. Germline assignment: CDR1 LGHDT and CDR2 YNNKEL (reference sequence). The CDR3 is made up of 13 amino acids. CDR3 nucleotide sequence: TGTGCCAGCAGCCAAGGTCAACCCCGCGGAGCTTTCTCT. It encodes CASSQGQPRGAFS.

To note about this clonotype: A junction boundary mismatches the germline segment, possibly from a read error. V usage is TRBV20-1 and J usage is TRBJ1-1; no reliable D call. Germline CDR1 DFQATT, CDR2 SNEGSKA (reference sequence). The CDR3 is 15 residues long. The CDR3 coding sequence is TGCAGTGCTAGAGATCCTGCAGACAAATACACCGAAGCTTTCTTT. This translates into CSARDPADKYTEAFF.

This chain links TRBV6-5 with TRBJ2-1; a possible D gene is TRBD1 (6 bases). The germline V gene encodes CDR1 MNHEY and CDR2 SVGAGI. The V and J ends lost 2 bases and 4 bases respectively, with 12 bases between them. CDR3 size: 15 residues. The CDR3 is CASSYQGQVYNEQFF. For the CDR3, the DNA is TGTGCCAGCAGTTACCAGGGGCAGGTGTACAATGAGCAGTTCTTC.

In its sample, this clonotype was seen many times. A much larger clone sits a single nucleotide away, making a read error possible. This chain connects TRBV7-6 to TRBJ2-1, with 9 bases matching TRBD2. Germline V lookup: CDR1 SGHVS, CDR2 FNYEAQ. Trimming took 5 bases from V and 15 from J; bases not matched to a gene: 14. The CDR3 loop spans 14 amino acids. The CDR3: CASSPRAGGVRSFF. The CDR3 DNA follows: TGTGCCAGCAGCCCACGAGCGGGAGGCGTGAGGTCGTTCTTC.

J is TRBJ2-7 and V is TRBV7-8; D possibly matches TRBD1 or TRBD2 (5 bases each). V lost 8 bases, J lost 0 bases, and 17 bases lay in between. The germline V gene encodes CDR1 SGHVS and CDR2 FQNEAQ. The CDR3 has 15 amino acids. The CDR3 DNA reads TGTGCCAGCCGAAACTTTAGGGACGGCTCCTACGAGCAGTACTTC. Its protein is CASRNFRDGSYEQYF.

Comment on this clonotype: A much larger clone lies one base from this, so it may be a read error. This chain links TRBV9 with TRBJ2-7; no definite D call. Germline V lookup: CDR1 SGDLS, CDR2 YYNGEE. The CDR3 extends over 12 amino acids. V was cut by 5 bases and J by 2 bases, with 8 bases left in between. The CDR3 sequence: CASSINPYEQYF. DNA of the CDR3: TGTGCCAGCAGTATAAACCCCTACGAGCAGTACTTC.

This clonotype came up once. The rearrangement links TRBV7-9 to TRBJ2-3; D may be TRBD2 (6 bases). Trimming took 5 bases from V and 5 from J, leaving 14 bases between them. CDR3 length equals 14 residues. Per the germline V gene, CDR1 is SEHNR and CDR2 is FQNEAQ (reference sequence). CDR3 protein: CASSPSPGEDTQYF. CDR3 nucleotides: TGTGCCAGCAGCCCCAGTCCGGGGGAAGATACGCAGTATTTT.

This clonotype occurred a few times. The chain is built from TRBV4-1 and TRBJ1-2; a weak D match, TRBD1 (5 bases). V was pared by 0 bases and J by 4 bases, with 6 bases between. Germline V CDR1 and CDR2: MGHRA, YSYEKL. The CDR3 spans 13 residues. The CDR3 here is CASSQEGRYGYTF. CDR3 nucleotide sequence: TGCGCCAGCAGCCAAGAGGGACGCTATGGCTACACCTTC.

The chain uses TRBV12-3 or TRBV12-4 and TRBJ1-1; a possible D gene is TRBD1 (5 bases). The CDR3 is 13 amino acids. Trimming removed 6 bases from V and 3 bases from J, with 11 bases in between. In DNA, the CDR3 is TGTGCCAGCAGGACGACAGAGGACACTGAAGCTTTCTTT. It specifies CASRTTEDTEAFF.

This clonotype has only a few counts. The V call is TRBV24-1, the J call TRBJ2-3, with a tentative D call TRBD2 (5 bases). V was shortened by 7 bases and J by 0 bases, with 10 bases between the two germline ends. The CDR3 is 14 amino acids. CDR1 and CDR2 from the germline V gene are KGHDR and SFDVKD. The DNA for the CDR3 is TGTGCCACCAGATTAAGCGGTAGCACAGATACGCAGTATTTT. As protein: CATRLSGSTDTQYF.

The chain joins TRBV5-1 to TRBJ1-6, with 7 bases fitting TRBD1. The CDR3 runs to 14 residues. Germline V gene sequence: CDR1 SGHRS, CDR2 YFSETQ. V shed 4 bases and J 11 bases; nucleotides not matched to a gene: 9. CDR3: CASSPRTGEAPLHF. In DNA, the CDR3 is TGCGCCAGCAGCCCACGAACAGGGGAGGCACCCCTCCACTTT.